This TCR beta chain was documented in a study of T cell responses to AZD1222 COVID-19 vaccine. Study at large: Samples with a second dose at about 4 or about 12 weeks were pooled together.

Study observations and caveats: The study found Spike-specific TCR breadth and depth rose after two AZD1222 doses. Clonal diversity may have been underestimated in mostly white British donors.

With regard to this clone: Its antigen is currently unknown.

Per germline, CDR1 MDHEN and CDR2 SYDVKM. Trimming left V 4 bases short and J 0 bases short, with 13 bases between. The CDR3 consists of 16 residues. Sequencing used immunoSEQ multiplex PCR; TCRdb keeps in-frame clones, though not all of them. The sample has some 97,000 clones; about nine tenths are singletons. The rearrangement joins TRBV28 to TRBJ1-3; D is perhaps TRBD1 (5 bases). The receptor was derived from an adult in good health. The sample here was peripheral blood, taken on day 0 of AZD1222 vaccination. The CDR3 loop is CASSSVTGASGNTIYF. The CDR3, as DNA: TGTGCCAGCAGTTCCGTAACAGGTGCCTCTGGAAACACCATATATTTT.